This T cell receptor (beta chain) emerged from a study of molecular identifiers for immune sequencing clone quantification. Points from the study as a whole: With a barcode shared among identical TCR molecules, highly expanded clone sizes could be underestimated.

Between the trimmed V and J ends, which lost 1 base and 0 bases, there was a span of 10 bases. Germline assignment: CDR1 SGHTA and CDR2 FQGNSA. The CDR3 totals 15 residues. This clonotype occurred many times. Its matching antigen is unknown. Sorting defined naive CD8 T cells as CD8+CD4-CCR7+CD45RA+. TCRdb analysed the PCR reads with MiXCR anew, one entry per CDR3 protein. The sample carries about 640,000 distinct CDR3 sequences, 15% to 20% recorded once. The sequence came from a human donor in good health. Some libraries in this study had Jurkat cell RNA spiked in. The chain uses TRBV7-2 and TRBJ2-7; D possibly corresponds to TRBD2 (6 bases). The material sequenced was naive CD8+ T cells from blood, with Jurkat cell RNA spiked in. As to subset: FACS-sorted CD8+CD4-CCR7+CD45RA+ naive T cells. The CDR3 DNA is TGTGCCAGCAGCTTAGTCCCTAGCGACTCCTACGAGCAGTACTTC. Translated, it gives CASSLVPSDSYEQYF.